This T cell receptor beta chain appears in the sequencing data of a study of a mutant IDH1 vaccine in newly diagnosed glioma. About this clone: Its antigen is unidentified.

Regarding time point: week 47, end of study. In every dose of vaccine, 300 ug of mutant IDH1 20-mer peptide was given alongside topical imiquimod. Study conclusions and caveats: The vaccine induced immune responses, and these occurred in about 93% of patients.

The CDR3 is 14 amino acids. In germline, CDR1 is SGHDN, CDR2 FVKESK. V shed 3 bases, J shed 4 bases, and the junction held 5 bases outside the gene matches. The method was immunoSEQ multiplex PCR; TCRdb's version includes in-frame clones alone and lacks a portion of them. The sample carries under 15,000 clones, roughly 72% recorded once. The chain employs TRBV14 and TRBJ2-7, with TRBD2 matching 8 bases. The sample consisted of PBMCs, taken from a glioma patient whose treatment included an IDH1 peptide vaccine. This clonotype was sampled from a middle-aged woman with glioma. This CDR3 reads CASSHRTGGYEQYF. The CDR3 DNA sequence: TGTGCCAGCAGCCATCGGACGGGAGGGTACGAGCAGTACTTC.